The TCR beta chain described here comes from a study of blood T cell repertoires in COVID-19. The overall study: The study drew acute and convalescent COVID-19 samples from the United States, Italy and Spain. From T cells, B-cell-depleted T cells, or PBMCs came the material, which was cDNA or gDNA.

As originally analysed: It was from reference gene primer amplification that nucleated cell counts were estimated. Profiling relied on immunoSEQ multiplex PCR, and the TCRdb table lists in-frame clones only, not all of them. V, J and clone size were drawn from that table, and D and trimming were deduced from the DNA. The sample yields under 200,000 clones, over 75% seen once. This clone was detected once. CDR1 is SEHNR and CDR2 is FQNEAQ in the germline V gene (reference sequence). The ends were cut back, 3 bases at V and 0 bases at J, with 9 bases in the middle. The CDR3 spans 15 residues. Sequences were obtained from peripheral blood. The source is a man between 35 and 55 years old with active or convalescent COVID-19. The chain carries TRBV7-9 and TRBJ1-3; TRBD1 might be the D (6 bases). The chain's CDR3 is CASSFEGGSGNTIYF. CDR3 sequence (DNA): TGTGCCAGCAGCTTTGAAGGGGGCTCTGGAAACACCATATATTTT.